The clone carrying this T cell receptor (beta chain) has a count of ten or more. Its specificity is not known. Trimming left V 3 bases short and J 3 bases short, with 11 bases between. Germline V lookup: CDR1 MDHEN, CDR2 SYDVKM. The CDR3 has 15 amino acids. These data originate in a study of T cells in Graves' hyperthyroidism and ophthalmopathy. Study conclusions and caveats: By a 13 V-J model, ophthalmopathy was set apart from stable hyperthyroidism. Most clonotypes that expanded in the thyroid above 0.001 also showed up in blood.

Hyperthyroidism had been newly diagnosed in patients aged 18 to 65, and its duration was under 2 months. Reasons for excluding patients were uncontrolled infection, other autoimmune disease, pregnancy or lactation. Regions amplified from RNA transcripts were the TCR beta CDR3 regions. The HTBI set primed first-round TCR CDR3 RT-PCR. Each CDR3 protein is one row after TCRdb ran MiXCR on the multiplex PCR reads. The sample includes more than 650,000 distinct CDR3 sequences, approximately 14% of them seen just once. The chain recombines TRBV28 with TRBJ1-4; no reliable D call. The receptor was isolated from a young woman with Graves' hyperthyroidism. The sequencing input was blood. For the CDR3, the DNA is TGTGCCAGCAGTTTGGGGAGTGTTGCTAATGAAAAACTGTTTTTT. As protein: CASSLGSVANEKLFF.